This T cell receptor (beta chain) was obtained from a study of T cells in Graves' hyperthyroidism and ophthalmopathy. In its sample, this clonotype was seen many times. Its cognate antigen is unknown. The study, taken as a whole, reports: It was a median around 6 months before onset that the model predicted ophthalmopathy. Blood also showed most of the thyroid clonotypes that were expanded above 0.001.

Predating any ophthalmopathy symptoms, the blood sample was taken at first hyperthyroidism diagnosis. PBMCs came from over 8.5 ml fresh peripheral blood. Researchers amplified the TCR beta CDR3 regions from RNA transcripts. First-round RT-PCR with HTBI primers amplified the TCR CDR3 region. From the multiplex PCR reads, TCRdb called clonotypes with MiXCR, one entry per CDR3 protein. The profile covers around 250,000 distinct CDR3 sequences, with 14% to 15% appearing a single time and 13% taken by the ten largest. This receptor was taken from a woman aged 40 to 55 with Graves' hyperthyroidism that later progressed to Graves' ophthalmopathy. Sequencing used blood.

The CDR3 DNA reads TGTGCCAGCAGCTTAATTGGGGGGACTGAAGCTTTCTTT. Its protein product is CASSLIGGTEAFF. This chain links TRBV11-3 with TRBJ1-1; TRBD1 is a possible D gene (5 bases). The CDR3 is made up of 13 amino acids. Trimming took 2 bases from V and 5 from J, leaving 9 bases between them. CDR1 is SGHNT and CDR2 is YENEEA in the germline V gene.